This T cell receptor beta chain was obtained from a study of regulatory T cells in long-lasting Graves disease. Construction of the TCR beta libraries employed iRepertoire HTBI primers in conjunction with Arm-PCR of CDR3 regions. TCRdb reprocessed the multiplex PCR reads with MiXCR, giving one entry per CDR3 protein. The data show 350,000 to 450,000 distinct CDR3 sequences, 12% seen once. This sample's time point: newly diagnosed GD, antithyroid drugs for less than 3 months. Extracted PBMC RNA gave rise to the TCR library. This sample was also put to use in a study of T cells in Graves' hyperthyroidism and ophthalmopathy.

This sample comprised peripheral blood mononuclear cells (PBMCs), obtained at new diagnosis, from a patient treated with antithyroid drugs. The TCR comes from a woman younger than 35 with Graves disease.

The CDR3 loop is CASSLQGYSPLHF. The CDR3 DNA follows: TGTGCCAGCAGCTTACAGGGCTATTCACCCCTCCACTTT. The rearrangement links TRBV11-1 to TRBJ1-6; D perhaps matches TRBD1 (5 bases). V was shortened by 2 bases and J by 8 bases, with 7 bases between the two germline ends. The CDR3 covers 13 residues. Germline CDR1 SGHAT, CDR2 FQDESV (reference sequence).